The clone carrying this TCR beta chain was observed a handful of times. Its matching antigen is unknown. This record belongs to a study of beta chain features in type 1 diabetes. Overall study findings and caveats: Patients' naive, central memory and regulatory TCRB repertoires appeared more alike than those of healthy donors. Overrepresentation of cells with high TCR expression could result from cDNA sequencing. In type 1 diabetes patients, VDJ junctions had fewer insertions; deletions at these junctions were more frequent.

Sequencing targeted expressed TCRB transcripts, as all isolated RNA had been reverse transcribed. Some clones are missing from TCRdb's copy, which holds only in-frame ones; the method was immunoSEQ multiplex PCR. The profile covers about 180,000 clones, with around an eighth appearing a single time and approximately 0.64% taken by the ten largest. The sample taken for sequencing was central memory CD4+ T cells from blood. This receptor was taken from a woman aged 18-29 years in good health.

CDR3 protein: CASSEVAGGVNEQFF. In DNA form, the CDR3 reads TGTGCCAGCAGTGAAGTAGCGGGAGGCGTGAATGAGCAGTTCTTC. The chain carries TRBV6-4 and TRBJ2-1, with TRBD2 matching 10 bases. The CDR3 spans 15 residues. Germline values: CDR1 MRHNA, CDR2 SNTAGT. The V gene end was trimmed by 3 bases and the J gene end by 7 bases; junction bases not matched to a gene: 6.